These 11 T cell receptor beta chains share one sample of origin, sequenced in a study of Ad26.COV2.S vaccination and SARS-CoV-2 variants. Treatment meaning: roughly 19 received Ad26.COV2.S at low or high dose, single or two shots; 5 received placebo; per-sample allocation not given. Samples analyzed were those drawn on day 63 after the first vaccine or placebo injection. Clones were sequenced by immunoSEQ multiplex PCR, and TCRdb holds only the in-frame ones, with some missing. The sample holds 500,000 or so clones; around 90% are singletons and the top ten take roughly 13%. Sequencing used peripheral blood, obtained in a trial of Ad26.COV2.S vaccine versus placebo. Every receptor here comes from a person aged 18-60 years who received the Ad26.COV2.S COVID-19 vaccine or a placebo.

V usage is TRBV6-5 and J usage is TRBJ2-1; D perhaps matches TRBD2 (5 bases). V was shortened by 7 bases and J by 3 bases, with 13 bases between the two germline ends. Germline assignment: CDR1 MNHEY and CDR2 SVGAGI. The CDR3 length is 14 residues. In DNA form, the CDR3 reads TGTGCCAGCACCCAGCGGTCCATCTACAATGAGCAGTTCTTC. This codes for CASTQRSIYNEQFF.

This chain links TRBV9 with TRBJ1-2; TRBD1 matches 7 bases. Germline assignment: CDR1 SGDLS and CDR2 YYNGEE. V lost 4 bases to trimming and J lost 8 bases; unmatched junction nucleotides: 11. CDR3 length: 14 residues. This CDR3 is CASSSGQYLVGYTF. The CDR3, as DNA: TGTGCCAGCAGCTCGGGACAGTACCTCGTGGGCTACACCTTC.

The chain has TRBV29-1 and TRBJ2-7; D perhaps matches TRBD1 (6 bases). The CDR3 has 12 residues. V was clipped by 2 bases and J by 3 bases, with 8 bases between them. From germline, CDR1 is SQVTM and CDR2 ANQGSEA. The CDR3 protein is CSVERDNYEQYF. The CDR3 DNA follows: TGCAGCGTTGAAAGGGACAACTACGAGCAGTACTTC.

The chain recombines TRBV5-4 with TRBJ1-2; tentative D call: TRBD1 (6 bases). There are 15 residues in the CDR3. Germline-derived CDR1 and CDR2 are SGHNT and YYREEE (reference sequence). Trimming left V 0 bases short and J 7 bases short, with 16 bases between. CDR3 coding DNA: TGTGCCAGCAGCTTGGCCGTGTGGGGCAGGGGTGGCTACACCTTC. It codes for CASSLAVWGRGGYTF.

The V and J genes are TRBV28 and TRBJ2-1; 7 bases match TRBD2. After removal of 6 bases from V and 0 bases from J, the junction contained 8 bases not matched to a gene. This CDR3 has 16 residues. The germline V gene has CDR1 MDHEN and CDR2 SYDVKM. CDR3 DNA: TGTGCCAGCAGCCCCCGGGGCGGGAGCTCCTACAATGAGCAGTTCTTC. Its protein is CASSPRGGSSYNEQFF.

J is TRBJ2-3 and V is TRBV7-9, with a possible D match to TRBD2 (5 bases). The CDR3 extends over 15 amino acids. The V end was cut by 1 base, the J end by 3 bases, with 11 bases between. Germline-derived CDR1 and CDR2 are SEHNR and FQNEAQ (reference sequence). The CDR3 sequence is CASSLGGRGTDTQYF. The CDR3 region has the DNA TGTGCCAGCAGCTTAGGAGGCAGAGGGACAGATACGCAGTATTTT.

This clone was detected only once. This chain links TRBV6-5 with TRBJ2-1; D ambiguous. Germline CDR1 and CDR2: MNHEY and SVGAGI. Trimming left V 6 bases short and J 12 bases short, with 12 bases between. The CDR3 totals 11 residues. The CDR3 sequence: CASSLPEGQFF. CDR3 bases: TGTGCCAGCAGCCTACCCGAAGGGCAGTTCTTC.

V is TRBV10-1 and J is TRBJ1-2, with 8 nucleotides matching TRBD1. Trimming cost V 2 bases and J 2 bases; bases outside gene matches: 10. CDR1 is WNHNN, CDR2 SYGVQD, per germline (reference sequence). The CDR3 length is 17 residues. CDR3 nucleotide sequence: TGCGCCAGCAGTGAGACCCAGGACAGGGAGGTAAACTATGGCTACACCTTC. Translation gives CASSETQDREVNYGYTF.

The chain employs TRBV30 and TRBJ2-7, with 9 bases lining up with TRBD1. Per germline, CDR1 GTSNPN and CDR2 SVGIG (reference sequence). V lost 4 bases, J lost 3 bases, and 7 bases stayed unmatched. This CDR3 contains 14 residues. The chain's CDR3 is CAWTRWDRDYEQYF. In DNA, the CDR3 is TGTGCCTGGACGAGGTGGGACAGGGACTACGAGCAGTACTTC.

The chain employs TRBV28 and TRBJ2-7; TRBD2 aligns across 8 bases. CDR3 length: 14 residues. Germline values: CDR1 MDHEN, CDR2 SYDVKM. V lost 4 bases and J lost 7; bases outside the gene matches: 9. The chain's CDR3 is CASSSEREISEQYF. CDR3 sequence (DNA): TGTGCCAGCAGTTCGGAGCGGGAGATCTCTGAGCAGTACTTC.

This chain's CDR3 is CASSSGLVRDTQYF. The CDR3 bases are TGTGCCAGCAGCTCGGGACTAGTCAGAGATACGCAGTATTTT. V usage is TRBV6-5 and J usage is TRBJ2-3, with 8 bases matching TRBD2. Trimming at V came to 6 bases and at J to 5 bases, leaving 7 bases not matched to a gene. The CDR3 covers 14 residues. CDR1 and CDR2 (germline): MNHEY, SVGAGI.